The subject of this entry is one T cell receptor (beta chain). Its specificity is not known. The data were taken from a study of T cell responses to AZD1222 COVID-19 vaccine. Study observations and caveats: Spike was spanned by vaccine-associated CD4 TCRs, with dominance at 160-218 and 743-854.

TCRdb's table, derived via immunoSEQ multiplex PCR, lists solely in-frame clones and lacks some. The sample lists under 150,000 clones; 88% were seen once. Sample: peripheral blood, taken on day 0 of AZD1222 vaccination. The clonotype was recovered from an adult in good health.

CDR3 protein: CASSPGQGFITSSGNTIYF. The CDR3 DNA follows: TGTGCCAGCAGCCCTGGACAGGGGTTCATCACCAGCTCTGGAAACACCATATATTTT. The chain carries TRBV7-9 and TRBJ1-3, with 9 bases lining up with TRBD1. Germline assignment: CDR1 SEHNR and CDR2 FQNEAQ (reference sequence). The CDR3 runs to 19 residues. V shed 5 bases, J shed 0 bases, and the junction held 14 bases outside the gene matches.